This T cell receptor (beta chain) came from a study of blood T cell repertoires in COVID-19. The wider study: COVID-19 samples collected from the United States, Italy and Spain covered acute and convalescent phases. PBMCs, B-cell-depleted T cells, or T cells were the source of the cDNA or gDNA that made up the material.

In the original workflow: Cell counts per sample came from amplifying reference gene primers. Repertoires were generated with immunoSEQ multiplex PCR, while TCRdb's copy carries only in-frame clones and drops some. V, J and clone size reflect that table, while D and trimming were determined from the DNA. Among about 230,000 clones listed, 75% to 85% were seen once. The J segment lost 15 bases and the V segment lost 1 base, leaving 7 bases of the junction unmatched. Germline V gene sequence: CDR1 SGHRS, CDR2 YFSETQ. The CDR3 is 12 residues long. The clonotype comes from a woman aged 45-59 years with acute or convalescent COVID-19. The rearrangement joins TRBV5-1 to TRBJ2-1; 7 bases align to TRBD1. The sequenced material came from peripheral blood. CDR3 in amino acids: CASSLTDRERFF. In nucleotides, the CDR3 is TGCGCCAGCAGCTTGACAGACAGGGAGAGGTTCTTC.